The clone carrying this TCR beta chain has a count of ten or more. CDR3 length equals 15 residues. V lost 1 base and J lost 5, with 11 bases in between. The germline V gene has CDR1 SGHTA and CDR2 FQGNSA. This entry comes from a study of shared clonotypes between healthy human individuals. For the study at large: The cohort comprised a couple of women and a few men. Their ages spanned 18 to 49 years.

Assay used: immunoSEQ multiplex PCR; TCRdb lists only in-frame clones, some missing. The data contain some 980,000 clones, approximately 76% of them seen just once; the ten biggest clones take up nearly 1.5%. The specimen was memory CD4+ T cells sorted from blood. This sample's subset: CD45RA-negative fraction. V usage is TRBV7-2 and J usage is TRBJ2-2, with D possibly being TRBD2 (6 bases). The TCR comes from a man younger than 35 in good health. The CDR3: CASSLGLARTGELFF. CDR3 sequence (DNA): TGTGCCAGCAGCTTAGGTCTAGCGCGGACCGGGGAGCTGTTTTTT.